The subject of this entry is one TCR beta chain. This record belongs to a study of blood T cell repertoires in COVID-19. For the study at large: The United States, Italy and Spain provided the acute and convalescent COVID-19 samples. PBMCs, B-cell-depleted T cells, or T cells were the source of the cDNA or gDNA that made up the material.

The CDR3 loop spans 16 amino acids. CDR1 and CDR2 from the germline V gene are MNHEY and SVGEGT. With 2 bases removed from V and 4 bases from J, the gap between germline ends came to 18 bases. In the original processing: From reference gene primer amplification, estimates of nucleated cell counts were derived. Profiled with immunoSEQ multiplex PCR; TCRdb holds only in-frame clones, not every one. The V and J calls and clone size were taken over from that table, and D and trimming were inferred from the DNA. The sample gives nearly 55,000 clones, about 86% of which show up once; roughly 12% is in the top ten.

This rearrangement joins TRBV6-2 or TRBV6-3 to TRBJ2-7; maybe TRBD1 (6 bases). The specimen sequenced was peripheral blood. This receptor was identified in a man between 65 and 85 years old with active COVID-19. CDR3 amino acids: CASSYGMGAIPYEQYF. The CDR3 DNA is TGTGCCAGCAGTTACGGTATGGGGGCAATCCCTTACGAGCAGTACTTC.